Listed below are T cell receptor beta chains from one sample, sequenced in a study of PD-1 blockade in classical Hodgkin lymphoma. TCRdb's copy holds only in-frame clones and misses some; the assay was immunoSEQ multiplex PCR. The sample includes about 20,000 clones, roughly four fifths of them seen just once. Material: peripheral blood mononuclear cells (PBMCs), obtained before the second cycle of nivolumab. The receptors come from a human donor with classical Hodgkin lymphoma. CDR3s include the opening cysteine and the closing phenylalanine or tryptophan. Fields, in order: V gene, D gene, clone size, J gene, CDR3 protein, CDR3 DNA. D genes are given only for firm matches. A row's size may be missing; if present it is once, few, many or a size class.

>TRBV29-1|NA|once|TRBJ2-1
CSVPTGYNEQFF
TGCAGCGTTCCAACAGGGTACAATGAGCAGTTCTTC
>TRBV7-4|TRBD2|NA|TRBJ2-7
CASSTKRGTSGSRGYEQYF
TGCGCCAGCAGCACTAAACGCGGGACTAGCGGGAGCCGAGGCTACGAGCAGTACTTC
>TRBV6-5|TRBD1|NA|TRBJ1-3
CASTPGPGGGNTIYF
TGTGCCAGCACCCCCGGGCCAGGGGGAGGAAACACCATATATTTT
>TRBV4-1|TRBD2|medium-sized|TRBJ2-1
CASSQLPPETSGILSYNEQFF
TGCGCCAGCAGCCAACTCCCTCCCGAGACTAGCGGGATCCTGTCCTACAATGAGCAGTTCTTC
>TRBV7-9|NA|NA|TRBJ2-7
CASSLVTYEQYF
TGTGCCAGCAGCTTAGTTACCTACGAGCAGTACTTC
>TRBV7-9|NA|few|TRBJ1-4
CASSLVIKENEKLFF
TGTGCCAGCAGCTTAGTTATTAAGGAGAATGAAAAACTGTTTTTT
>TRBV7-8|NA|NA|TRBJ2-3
CASTPLGGTQYF
TGTGCCAGCACCCCCCTGGGCGGAACGCAGTATTTT
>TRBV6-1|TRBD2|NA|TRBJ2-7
CASSELSSGLVYEQYF
TGTGCCAGCAGTGAACTGTCTAGCGGGCTCGTCTACGAGCAGTACTTC
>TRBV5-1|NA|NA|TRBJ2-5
CASSLAAGETQYF
TGCGCCAGCAGCTTGGCAGCGGGAGAGACCCAGTACTTC
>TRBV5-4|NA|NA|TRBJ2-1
CASSRQEGEQFF
TGTGCCAGCAGCCGTCAGGAGGGTGAGCAGTTCTTC
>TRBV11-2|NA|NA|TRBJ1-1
CASSLVLGTEAFF
TGTGCCAGCAGCTTAGTCTTGGGCACTGAAGCTTTCTTT
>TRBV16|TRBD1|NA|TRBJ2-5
CASSQSSGGETQYF
TGTGCCAGCAGCCAGTCCTCAGGGGGCGAGACCCAGTACTTC
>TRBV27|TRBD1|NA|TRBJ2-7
CASSLGQGALGYEQYF
TGTGCCAGCAGTTTGGGACAGGGGGCCCTTGGATACGAGCAGTACTTC
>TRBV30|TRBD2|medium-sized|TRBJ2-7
CAWSVSGNYEQYF
TGTGCCTGGAGTGTTAGCGGGAACTACGAGCAGTACTTC
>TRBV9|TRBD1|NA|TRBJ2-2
CASSPRTGEELFF
TGTGCCAGCAGCCCCCGGACAGGGGAGGAGCTGTTTTTT
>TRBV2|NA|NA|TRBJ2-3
CASSEALQWAQYF
TGTGCCAGCAGTGAAGCGCTTCAGTGGGCGCAGTATTTT
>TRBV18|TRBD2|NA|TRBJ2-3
CASSLTGTAGLASTDTQYF
TGTGCCAGCTCACTGACCGGGACAGCCGGACTAGCGAGCACAGATACGCAGTATTTT
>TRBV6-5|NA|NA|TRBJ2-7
CASSFGPGTSYEQYF
TGTGCCAGCAGTTTCGGCCCCGGGACCTCCTACGAGCAGTACTTC
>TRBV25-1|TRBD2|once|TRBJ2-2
CASGGYEGGELFF
TGTGCCTCGGGGGGGTACGAGGGCGGGGAGCTGTTTTTT
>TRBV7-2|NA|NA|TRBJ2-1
CASSLVYEQFF
TGTGCCAGCAGCTTAGTGTATGAGCAGTTCTTC
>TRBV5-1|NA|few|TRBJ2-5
CASSNQETQYF
TGCGCCAGCAGCAACCAAGAGACCCAGTACTTC
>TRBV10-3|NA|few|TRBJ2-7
CAISESRALEQYF
TGTGCCATCAGTGAGTCGCGTGCCCTCGAGCAGTACTTC
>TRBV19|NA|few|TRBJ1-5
CASSRRGGAPDQPQHF
TGTGCCAGTAGTCGGAGGGGGGGCGCACCCGATCAGCCCCAGCATTTT
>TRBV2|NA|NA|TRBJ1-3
CASMPPSGNTIYF
TGTGCCAGCATGCCACCCTCTGGAAACACCATATATTTT
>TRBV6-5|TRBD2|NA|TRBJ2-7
CASARTSGSEEQYF
TGTGCCAGCGCAAGGACTAGCGGGAGTGAAGAGCAGTACTTC
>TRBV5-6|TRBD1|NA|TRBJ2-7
CASSFRGQAKIYEQYF
TGTGCCAGCAGCTTCCGGGGACAGGCGAAAATCTACGAGCAGTACTTC
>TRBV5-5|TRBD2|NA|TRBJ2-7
CASSLMASGLVYEQYF
TGTGCCAGCAGCTTGATGGCTAGCGGGCTCGTCTACGAGCAGTACTTC
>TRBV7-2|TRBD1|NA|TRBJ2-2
CASSFSDREVGGELFF
TGTGCCAGCAGCTTCTCGGACAGGGAAGTCGGCGGGGAGCTGTTTTTT
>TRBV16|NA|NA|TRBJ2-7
CASSQMWSSYEQYF
TGTGCCAGCAGCCAAATGTGGTCCTCCTACGAGCAGTACTTC
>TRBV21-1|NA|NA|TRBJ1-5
CASSYSQPQHF
TGTGCCAGCAGCTACAGTCAGCCCCAGCATTTT
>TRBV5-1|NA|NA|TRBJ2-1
CASNLDRGNLGNEQFF
TGCGCCAGCAACTTAGACCGAGGGAACCTCGGGAATGAGCAGTTCTTC
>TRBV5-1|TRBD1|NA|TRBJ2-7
CASSLAQGAYEQYF
TGCGCCAGCAGCTTGGCCCAGGGGGCATACGAGCAGTACTTC
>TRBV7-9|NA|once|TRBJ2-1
CASSLWSNEQFF
TGTGCCAGCAGCTTGTGGTCCAATGAGCAGTTCTTC
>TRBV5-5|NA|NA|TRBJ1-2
CASSEPRLWGYTF
TGTGCCAGCAGCGAACCCCGGTTGTGGGGCTACACCTTC
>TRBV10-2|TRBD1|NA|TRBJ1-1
CASSKIGTANTEAFF
TGCGCCAGCAGTAAAATAGGGACAGCGAACACTGAAGCTTTCTTT
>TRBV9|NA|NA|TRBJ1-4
CASSVGLAGHNEKLFF
TGTGCCAGCAGCGTAGGACTAGCGGGTCATAATGAAAAACTGTTTTTT
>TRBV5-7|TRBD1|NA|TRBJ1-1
CASSSRDRGRVNTEAFF
TGTGCCAGCAGCTCCCGGGACAGGGGGCGCGTGAACACTGAAGCTTTCTTT
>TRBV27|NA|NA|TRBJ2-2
CASSHTGELFF
TGTGCCAGCAGTCATACCGGGGAGCTGTTTTTT
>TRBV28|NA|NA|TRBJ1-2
CASSLSTPSFYGYTF
TGTGCCAGCAGTTTAAGCACTCCCAGTTTCTATGGCTACACCTTC
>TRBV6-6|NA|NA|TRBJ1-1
CASSYSKNTEAFF
TGTGCCAGCAGTTACAGTAAGAACACTGAAGCTTTCTTT
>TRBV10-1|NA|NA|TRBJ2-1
CASSESTQGNEQFF
TGCGCCAGCAGTGAGTCGACTCAGGGGAATGAGCAGTTCTTC
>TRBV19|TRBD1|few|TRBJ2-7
CASSMGTGLYEQYF
TGTGCCAGTAGTATGGGGACAGGGTTGTACGAGCAGTACTTC
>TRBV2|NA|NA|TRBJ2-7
CASRTTRGVSHEQYF
TGTGCCAGCAGGACGACCAGGGGGGTTTCCCACGAGCAGTACTTC
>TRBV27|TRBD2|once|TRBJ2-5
CASSFTRLAGESQETQYF
TGTGCCAGCAGTTTCACCCGACTAGCGGGAGAGAGCCAAGAGACCCAGTACTTC
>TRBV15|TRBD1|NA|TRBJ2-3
CATSRAGRGRGSTDTQYF
TGTGCCACCAGCAGAGCCGGTCGGGGCAGGGGGAGCACAGATACGCAGTATTTT
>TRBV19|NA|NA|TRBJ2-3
CASSRGYEDTQYF
TGTGCCAGTAGTAGAGGGTATGAAGATACGCAGTATTTT
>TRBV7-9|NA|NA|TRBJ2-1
CASSLLLSNEQFF
TGTGCCAGCAGCTTGCTATTGAGCAATGAGCAGTTCTTC
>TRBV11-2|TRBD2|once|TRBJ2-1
CASSLVTSGQANEQFF
TGTGCCAGCAGCTTGGTGACTAGCGGGCAGGCAAATGAGCAGTTCTTC
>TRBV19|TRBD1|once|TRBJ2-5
CASSKRQGYQETQYF
TGTGCCAGTAGTAAACGACAGGGGTACCAAGAGACCCAGTACTTC
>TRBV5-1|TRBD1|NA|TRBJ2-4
CASSLGQGDKNIQYF
TGCGCCAGCAGCTTGGGGCAGGGGGACAAAAACATTCAGTACTTC
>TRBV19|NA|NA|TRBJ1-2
CASSIGLGYGYTF
TGTGCCAGTAGTATAGGGTTGGGGTATGGCTACACCTTC
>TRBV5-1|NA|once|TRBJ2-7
CASSLVGEYEQYF
TGCGCCAGCAGCTTGGTGGGAGAGTACGAGCAGTACTTC